This T cell receptor beta chain comes out of a study of graft-versus-host responses after intestinal transplantation (dated by TCRdb to the early 2020s). In terms of the full investigation: The transplants that recipients got were multivisceral, liver-intestinal, or isolated intestinal. Samples from a few later patients were sequenced in-house on an Illumina MiSeq with MiXCR processing rather than by the commercial service. Alloreactive clones were identified by sequencing pre-transplant mixed lymphocyte reaction products and comparing them with unstimulated pre-transplant donor and recipient T cells. Donor T cell macrochimerism was defined as a peak of at least 4% donor T cells among recipient peripheral blood mononuclear cells. Anti-thymocyte globulin induction was given to all recipients, followed by maintenance tacrolimus and steroids for two to four years. Bulk TCR-beta CDR3 sequencing was used to track graft-versus-host and host-versus-graft alloreactive T cell clones in the graft, circulation and bone marrow after intestinal transplantation. A cohort of more than 20 intestinal transplant recipients, including one retransplant, was enrolled, and a few patients lacking pretransplant specimens were excluded.

Explained via the paper, the time point label denotes: cells obtained before transplantation from donor or recipient. CD3+CD4+ and CD3+CD8+ populations were FACS-sorted from unstimulated pre-transplant donor and recipient cells taken from spleen or lymph nodes. Libraries were built with the immunoSEQ multiplex PCR assay. For most patients, genomic DNA was isolated with the Qiagen DNeasy Blood and Tissue Kit and sent frozen to Adaptive Biotechnologies for TCR sequencing. Adaptive Biotechnologies carried out high-throughput TCR-beta CDR3 sequencing of genomic DNA for most patients. As for how the authors treated the data: Adaptive's ImmunoSEQ software supplied the TCR sequencing data for 18 patients, while MiXCR and VDJtools were used to process a few other patients. To correct CD4 versus CD8 sorting errors, any sequence found in both subsets at a frequency ratio below 5:1 was removed. Because the origin of CDR3 nucleotide sequences shared between donor and recipient could not be assigned, those sequences were removed. To count as alloreactive, a clone needed at least 2-fold expansion over unstimulated cells and a minimum CFSE-low frequency of 0.002% (template counts) or 0.001% (read counts). A clone was considered mappable if detected in the sequenced pre-transplant spleen, lymph node, or MLR CFSE-low populations of the donor or recipient. The cumulative frequency of alloreactive clones was calculated as a percentage of all sequences, weighted by copy number. What TCRdb holds here is the immuneACCESS table cut down to in-frame rearrangements. Part of the clones is not present; checked against another copy, under half of the missing clones reflect an unresolved V gene, and the others are unexplained. The V and J calls and clone size were taken over from that table, and D and trimming were inferred from the DNA. The sample table lists some 84,000 clones, approximately 78% of them with a count of one. Around 0.8% of the sample is taken by the ten largest.

Germline trimming: 4 bases from V, 7 bases from J; junction bases outside gene matches: 2. Looking up the germline V gene yields CDR1 KGHSH and CDR2 LQKENI. From the cysteine up to the phenylalanine, the CDR3 has a length of 14 residues. CDR3 DNA is the only sequence kept; it has 42 bases, read in frame from the first base. General conclusions and limits of the study: High GvH to HvG T cell clonal ratios were observed in the allografts of patients with donor T cell macrochimerism. The relatively low number and heterogeneity of intestinal transplant patients limited the conclusions. Early after transplant, declines in HvG clones were associated with peak levels of circulating GvH clones. GvH clones were detected in recipient bone marrow, and some appeared earlier in ileal mucosa or blood, consistent with an intestinal mucosal origin.

A word on this clone: The antigen it recognizes is unknown. Within one base of it there is no much larger clone, and no base qualities were kept.

The sequence came from a human donor who received an intestinal transplant. The sequence is built from TRBV18 and TRBJ2-1, with 12 junctional bases fitting TRBD2. The source was unstimulated CD4+ T cells sorted from spleen or lymph node cells, collected before intestinal transplant. The encoded CDR3 is CASSRTSGTNEQFF. The DNA sequence is as follows: TGTGCCAGCTCACGGACTAGCGGGACGAATGAGCAGTTCTTC.